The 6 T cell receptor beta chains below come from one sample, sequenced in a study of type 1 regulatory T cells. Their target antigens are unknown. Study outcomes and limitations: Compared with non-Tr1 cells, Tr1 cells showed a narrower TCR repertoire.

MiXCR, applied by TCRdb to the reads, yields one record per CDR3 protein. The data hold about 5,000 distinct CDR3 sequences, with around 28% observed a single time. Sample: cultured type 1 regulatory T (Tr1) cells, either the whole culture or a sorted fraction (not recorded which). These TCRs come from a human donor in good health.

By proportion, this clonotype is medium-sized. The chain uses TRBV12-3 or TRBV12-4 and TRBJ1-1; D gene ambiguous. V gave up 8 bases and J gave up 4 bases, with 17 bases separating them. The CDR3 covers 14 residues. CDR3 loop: CASGSLKAGTEAFF. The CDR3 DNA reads TGTGCCAGCGGAAGCTTGAAGGCCGGCACTGAAGCTTTCTTT.

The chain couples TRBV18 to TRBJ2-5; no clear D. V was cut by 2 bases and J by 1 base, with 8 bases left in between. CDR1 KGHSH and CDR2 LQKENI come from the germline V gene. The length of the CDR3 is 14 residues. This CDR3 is CASSPDRRQETQYF. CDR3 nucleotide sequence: TGTGCCAGCTCACCAGACCGCCGCCAAGAGACCCAGTACTTC.

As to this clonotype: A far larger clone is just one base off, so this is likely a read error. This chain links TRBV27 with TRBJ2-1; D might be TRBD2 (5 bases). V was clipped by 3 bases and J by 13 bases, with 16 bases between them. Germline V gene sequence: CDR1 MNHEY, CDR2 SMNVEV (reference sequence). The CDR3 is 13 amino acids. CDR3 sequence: CASSFYIGETQFF. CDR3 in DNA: TGTGCCAGCAGTTTTTATATCGGGGAGACCCAGTTCTTC.

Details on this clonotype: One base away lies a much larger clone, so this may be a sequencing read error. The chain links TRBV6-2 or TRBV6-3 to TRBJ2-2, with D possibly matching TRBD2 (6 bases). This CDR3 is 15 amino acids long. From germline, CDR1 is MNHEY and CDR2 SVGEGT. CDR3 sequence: CASFQSGLSTGGLFF. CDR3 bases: TGTGCCAGCTTCCAGTCGGGCTTGAGCACCGGGGGGCTGTTTTTT.

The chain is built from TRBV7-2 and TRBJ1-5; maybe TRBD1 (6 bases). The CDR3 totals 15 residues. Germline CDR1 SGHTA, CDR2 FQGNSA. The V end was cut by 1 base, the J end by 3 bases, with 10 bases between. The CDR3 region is CASSLGQGINQPQHF. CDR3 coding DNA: TGTGCCAGCAGCTTAGGCCAGGGGATCAATCAGCCCCAGCATTTT.

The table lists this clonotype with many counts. The CDR3 reads CASRTVYSTDTQYF. The CDR3 DNA reads as TGCGCCAGCAGGACCGTCTATTCCACAGATACGCAGTATTTT. The chain has TRBV5-1 and TRBJ2-3; D is unresolved. The germline V gene has CDR1 SGHRS and CDR2 YFSETQ. The CDR3 is 14 residues long. Trimming left V 5 bases short and J 2 bases short, with 12 bases between.